This T cell receptor beta chain was sequenced in a study of post-analysis software for immune sequencing data. Regarding this clonotype: Its antigen is still unknown.

The study, taken as a whole, reports: Included in a set of five TRBV segments more frequent in patients than controls were TRBV5-6, TRBV5-1 and TRBV20-1. Significantly decreased normalized Chao1 diversity was recorded for multiple sclerosis patients relative to controls. Strong co-clustering by F measure linked samples that shared a preparation batch.

Germline CDR1 SGHRS, CDR2 YFSETQ. V was clipped by 3 bases and J by 8 bases; unmatched bases: 10. CDR3 size: 14 residues. Unique molecular identifiers tagged the TCR beta cDNA libraries. Out of 1 to 10 million T cells, a few hundred thousand cDNA molecules were generated. TCRdb re-derived calls from the PCR reads in MiXCR, one entry per CDR3 protein. This sample has approximately 690,000 distinct CDR3 sequences, with over 45% found just once. This chain links TRBV5-1 with TRBJ1-2, with TRBD1 identical over 7 bases. This clonotype originated in a girl aged 2-10 years with multiple sclerosis. Sequenced: blood. CDR3 sequence: CASSWEGAGSGYTF. CDR3 in DNA: TGCGCCAGCAGCTGGGAGGGGGCAGGATCCGGCTACACCTTC.